Listed below are T cell receptor beta chains from one sample, sequenced in a study of cytomegalovirus exposure and HLA in healthy donors. Produced via immunoSEQ multiplex PCR; TCRdb's table is partial and in-frame only. The table has about 130,000 clones, about 73% seen once. Sequenced input: PBMCs. The receptors were sampled from a human donor in good health. Each CDR3 is given with its conserved first and last residue. The D gene is left open where the match is weak. Clone size is given for some rows only: seen once, a few or many times, or a class if the clone is expanded.

size: .
D: TRBD2
J: TRBJ2-7
V: TRBV30
CDR3: CAWSVQASGPYEQYF
DNA: TGTGCCTGGAGTGTACAGGCTAGCGGACCCTACGAGCAGTACTTC

size: few
D: .
J: TRBJ2-1
V: TRBV29-1
CDR3: CSGLGDYNEQFF
DNA: TGCAGCGGTCTGGGAGATTACAATGAGCAGTTCTTC

size: .
D: TRBD2
J: TRBJ2-1
V: TRBV15
CDR3: CATGGGRSYNEQFF
DNA: TGTGCCACCGGTGGCGGGAGGTCCTACAATGAGCAGTTCTTC

size: once
D: TRBD2
J: TRBJ2-3
V: TRBV4-3
CDR3: CASSQGLLAGTSTDTQYF
DNA: TGCGCCAGCAGCCAAGGCCTCCTAGCGGGGACTAGCACAGATACGCAGTATTTT

size: .
D: TRBD1
J: TRBJ2-7
V: TRBV11-2
CDR3: CASSSGQGRYEQYF
DNA: TGTGCCAGCAGCTCGGGACAGGGCCGGTACGAGCAGTACTTC

size: once
D: TRBD2
J: TRBJ2-3
V: TRBV10-3
CDR3: CAISDFASGTYTDTQYF
DNA: TGTGCCATCAGTGATTTCGCTAGCGGGACTTACACAGATACGCAGTATTTT

size: once
D: TRBD1
J: TRBJ2-7
V: TRBV6-1
CDR3: CASSTGVYEQYF
DNA: TGTGCCAGCAGTACAGGGGTCTACGAGCAGTACTTC

size: few
D: TRBD1
J: TRBJ2-7
V: TRBV6-6
CDR3: CASSYTGTGDEQYF
DNA: TGTGCCAGCAGTTACACCGGGACAGGTGACGAGCAGTACTTC

size: .
D: TRBD2
J: TRBJ2-7
V: TRBV14
CDR3: CASSQAPWREGEQYF
DNA: TGTGCCAGCAGCCAAGCCCCCTGGCGGGAGGGCGAGCAGTACTTC

size: few
D: TRBD2
J: TRBJ2-1
V: TRBV7-3
CDR3: CASSEMGLAGGEQFF
DNA: TGTGCCAGCAGCGAAATGGGGCTAGCGGGAGGTGAGCAGTTCTTC

size: once
D: TRBD1
J: TRBJ2-5
V: TRBV7-9
CDR3: CASSRRTGVRETQYF
DNA: TGTGCCAGCAGCCGACGAACAGGGGTCAGAGAGACCCAGTACTTC

size: .
D: .
J: TRBJ1-4
V: TRBV11-2
CDR3: CASSRSVGPVFNEKLFF
DNA: TGTGCCAGCAGCCGATCAGTTGGCCCTGTGTTTAATGAAAAACTGTTTTTT

size: .
D: TRBD2
J: TRBJ2-3
V: TRBV11-2
CDR3: CASSSGLAGRADTQYF
DNA: TGTGCCAGCAGCTCAGGACTAGCGGGGAGGGCAGATACGCAGTATTTT

size: .
D: .
J: TRBJ2-5
V: TRBV18
CDR3: CASSPFGTPRETQYF
DNA: TGTGCCAGCTCACCATTTGGGACTCCCCGAGAGACCCAGTACTTC

size: few
D: TRBD1
J: TRBJ2-7
V: TRBV29-1
CDR3: CSVEADRPYEQYF
DNA: TGCAGCGTTGAAGCGGACAGGCCCTACGAGCAGTACTTC

size: .
D: TRBD1
J: TRBJ2-7
V: TRBV19
CDR3: CASSIAGQAHYEQYF
DNA: TGTGCCAGTAGTATTGCCGGACAGGCACACTACGAGCAGTACTTC

size: .
D: TRBD2
J: TRBJ2-3
V: TRBV7-2
CDR3: CASSQGLAGALFTDTQYF
DNA: TGTGCCAGCAGCCAAGGACTAGCGGGGGCGCTTTTCACAGATACGCAGTATTTT

size: .
D: TRBD1
J: TRBJ2-2
V: TRBV5-6
CDR3: CASSFRRTGGNTGELFF
DNA: TGTGCCAGCAGCTTTCGAAGGACAGGGGGAAACACCGGGGAGCTGTTTTTT

size: .
D: TRBD2
J: TRBJ2-4
V: TRBV10-1
CDR3: CASSSGTKNIQYF
DNA: TGCGCCAGCAGTAGCGGGACCAAAAACATTCAGTACTTC

size: .
D: TRBD1
J: TRBJ1-2
V: TRBV4-3
CDR3: CASSQTGGQSGGYTF
DNA: TGCGCCAGCAGCCAGACAGGGGGTCAATCGGGTGGCTACACCTTC

size: few
D: .
J: TRBJ2-1
V: TRBV2
CDR3: CASSKSGSFYNEQFF
DNA: TGTGCCAGCAGTAAAAGCGGATCCTTTTACAATGAGCAGTTCTTC

size: once
D: .
J: TRBJ2-1
V: TRBV6-5
CDR3: CASSYFGRGDEQFF
DNA: TGTGCCAGCAGTTACTTTGGCCGAGGCGATGAGCAGTTCTTC

size: .
D: .
J: TRBJ2-7
V: TRBV9
CDR3: CASTRGVQGYYEQYF
DNA: TGTGCCAGCACCCGAGGCGTGCAGGGTTATTACGAGCAGTACTTC

size: .
D: TRBD1
J: TRBJ2-5
V: TRBV27
CDR3: CASNPTGTRGTQYF
DNA: TGTGCCAGCAACCCGACAGGGACCCGGGGGACCCAGTACTTC

size: few
D: TRBD2
J: TRBJ2-2
V: TRBV7-2
CDR3: CASSSRTSGNTGELFF
DNA: TGTGCCAGCAGCTCCCGGACTAGCGGGAACACCGGGGAGCTGTTTTTT

size: .
D: TRBD2
J: TRBJ2-7
V: TRBV6-1
CDR3: CASSDIRTGGTGERYF
DNA: TGTGCCAGCAGTGACATCAGAACGGGAGGGACGGGGGAGCGGTACTTC

size: many
D: TRBD1
J: TRBJ2-7
V: TRBV25-1
CDR3: CASSQTGLQNEQYF
DNA: TGTGCCAGCAGCCAGACAGGGCTTCAGAACGAGCAGTACTTC

size: few
D: .
J: TRBJ1-5
V: TRBV5-1
CDR3: CASSLGQSNQPQHF
DNA: TGCGCCAGCAGCTTGGGGCAAAGCAATCAGCCCCAGCATTTT

size: .
D: .
J: TRBJ1-1
V: TRBV14
CDR3: CASSQDPGTYRGAFF
DNA: TGTGCCAGCAGCCAAGATCCCGGCACGTATCGGGGAGCTTTCTTT